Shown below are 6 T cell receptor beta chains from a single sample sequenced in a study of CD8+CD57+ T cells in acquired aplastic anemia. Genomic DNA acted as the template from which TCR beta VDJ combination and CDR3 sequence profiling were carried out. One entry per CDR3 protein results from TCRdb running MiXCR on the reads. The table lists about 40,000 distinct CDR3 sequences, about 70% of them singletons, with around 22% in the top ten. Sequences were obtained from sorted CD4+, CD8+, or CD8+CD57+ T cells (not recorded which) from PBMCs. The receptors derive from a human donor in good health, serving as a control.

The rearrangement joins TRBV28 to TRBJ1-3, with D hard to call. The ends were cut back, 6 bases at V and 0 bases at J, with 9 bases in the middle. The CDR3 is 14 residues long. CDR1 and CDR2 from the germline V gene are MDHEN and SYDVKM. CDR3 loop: CASRPPLSGNTIYF. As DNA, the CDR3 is TGTGCCAGCAGACCACCTCTCTCTGGAAACACCATATATTTT.

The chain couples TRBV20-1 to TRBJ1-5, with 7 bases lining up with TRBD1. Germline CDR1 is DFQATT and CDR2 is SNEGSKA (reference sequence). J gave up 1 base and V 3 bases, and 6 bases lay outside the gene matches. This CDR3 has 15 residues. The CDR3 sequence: CSARTGHRSNQPQHF. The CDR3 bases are TGCAGTGCTAGGACAGGGCATAGGAGCAATCAGCCCCAGCATTTT.

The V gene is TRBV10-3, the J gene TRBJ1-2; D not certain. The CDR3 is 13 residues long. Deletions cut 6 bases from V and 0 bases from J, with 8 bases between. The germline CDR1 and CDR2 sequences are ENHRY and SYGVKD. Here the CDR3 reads CAISSEANYGYTF. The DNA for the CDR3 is TGTGCCATCAGCTCAGAAGCTAACTATGGCTACACCTTC.

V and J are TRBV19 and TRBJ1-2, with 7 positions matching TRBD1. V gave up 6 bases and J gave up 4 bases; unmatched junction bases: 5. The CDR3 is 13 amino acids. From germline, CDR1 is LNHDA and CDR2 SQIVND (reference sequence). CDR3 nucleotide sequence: TGTGCCAGTAGCGCCCAGGGGGGCTATGGCTACACCTTC. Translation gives CASSAQGGYGYTF.

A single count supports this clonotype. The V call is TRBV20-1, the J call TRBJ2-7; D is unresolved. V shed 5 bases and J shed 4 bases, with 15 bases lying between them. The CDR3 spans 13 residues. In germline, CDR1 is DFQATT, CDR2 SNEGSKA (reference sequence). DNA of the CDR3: TGCAGTGCTGTCTACCCGGACGAGTACGAGCAGTACTTC. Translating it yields CSAVYPDEYEQYF.

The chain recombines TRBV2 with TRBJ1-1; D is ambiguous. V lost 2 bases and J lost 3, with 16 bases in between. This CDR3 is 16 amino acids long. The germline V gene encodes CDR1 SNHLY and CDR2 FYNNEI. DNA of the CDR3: TGTGCCAGCAGTGAATGGCCCGGGCAGTTGGACACTGAAGCTTTCTTT. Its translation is CASSEWPGQLDTEAFF.